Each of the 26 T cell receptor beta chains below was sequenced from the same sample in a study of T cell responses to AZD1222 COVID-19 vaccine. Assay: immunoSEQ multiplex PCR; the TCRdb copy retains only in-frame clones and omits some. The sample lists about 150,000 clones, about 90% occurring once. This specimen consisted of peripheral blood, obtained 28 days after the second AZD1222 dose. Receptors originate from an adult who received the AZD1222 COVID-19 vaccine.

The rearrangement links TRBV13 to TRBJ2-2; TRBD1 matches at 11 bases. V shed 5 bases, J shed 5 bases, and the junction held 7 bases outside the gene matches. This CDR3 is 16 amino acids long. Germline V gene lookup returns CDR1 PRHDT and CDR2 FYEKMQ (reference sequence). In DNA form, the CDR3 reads TGTGCCAGCAGCACCAGGGACAGGGGGAGAACCGGGGAGCTGTTTTTT. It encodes CASSTRDRGRTGELFF.

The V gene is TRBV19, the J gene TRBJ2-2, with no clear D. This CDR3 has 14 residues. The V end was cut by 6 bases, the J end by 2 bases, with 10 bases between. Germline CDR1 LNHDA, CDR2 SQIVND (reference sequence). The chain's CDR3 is CASSRQVNTGELFF. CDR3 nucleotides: TGTGCCAGTAGCAGACAAGTAAACACCGGGGAGCTGTTTTTT.

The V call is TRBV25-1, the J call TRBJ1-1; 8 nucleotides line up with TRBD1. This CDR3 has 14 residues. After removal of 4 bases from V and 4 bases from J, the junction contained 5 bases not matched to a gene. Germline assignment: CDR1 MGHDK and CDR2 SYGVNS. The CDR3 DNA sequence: TGTGCCAGCAGTGCGACCACAGGGGGCACTGAAGCTTTCTTT. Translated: CASSATTGGTEAFF.

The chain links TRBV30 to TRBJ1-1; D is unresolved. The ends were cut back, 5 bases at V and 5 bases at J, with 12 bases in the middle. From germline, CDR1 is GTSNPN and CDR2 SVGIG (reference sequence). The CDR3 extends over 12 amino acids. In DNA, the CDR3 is TGTGCCTGGCGCGGCAGTGAAACTGAAGCTTTCTTT. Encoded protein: CAWRGSETEAFF.

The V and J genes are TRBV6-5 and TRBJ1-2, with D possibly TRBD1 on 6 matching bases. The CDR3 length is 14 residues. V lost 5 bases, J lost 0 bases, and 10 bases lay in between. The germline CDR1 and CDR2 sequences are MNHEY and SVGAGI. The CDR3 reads CASSRGTTNYGYTF. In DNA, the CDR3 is TGTGCCAGCAGTAGGGGGACGACTAACTATGGCTACACCTTC.

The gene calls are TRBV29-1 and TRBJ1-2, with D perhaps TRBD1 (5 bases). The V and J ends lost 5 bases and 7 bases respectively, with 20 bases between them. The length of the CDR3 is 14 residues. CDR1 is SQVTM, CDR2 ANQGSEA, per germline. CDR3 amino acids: CSVPGGAFSGGYTF. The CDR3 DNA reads TGCAGCGTTCCGGGAGGGGCTTTTAGTGGTGGCTACACCTTC.

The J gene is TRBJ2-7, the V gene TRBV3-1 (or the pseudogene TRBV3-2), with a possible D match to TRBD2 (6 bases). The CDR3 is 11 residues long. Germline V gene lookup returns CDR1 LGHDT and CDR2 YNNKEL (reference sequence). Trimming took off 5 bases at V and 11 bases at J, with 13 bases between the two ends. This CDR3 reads CASSVRTTKYF. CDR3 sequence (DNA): TGTGCCAGCAGCGTACGGACTACCAAGTACTTC.

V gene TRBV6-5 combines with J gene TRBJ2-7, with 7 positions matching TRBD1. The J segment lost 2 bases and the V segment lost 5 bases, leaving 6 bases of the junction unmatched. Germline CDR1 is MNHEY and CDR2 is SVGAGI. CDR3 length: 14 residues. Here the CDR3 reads CASSKWDRAYEQYF. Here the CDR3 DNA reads TGTGCCAGCAGTAAGTGGGACAGAGCCTACGAGCAGTACTTC.

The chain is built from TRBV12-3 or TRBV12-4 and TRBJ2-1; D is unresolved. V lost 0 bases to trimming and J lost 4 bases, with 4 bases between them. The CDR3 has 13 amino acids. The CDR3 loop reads CASSLARYNEQFF. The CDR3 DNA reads TGTGCCAGCAGTTTAGCGCGGTACAATGAGCAGTTCTTC.

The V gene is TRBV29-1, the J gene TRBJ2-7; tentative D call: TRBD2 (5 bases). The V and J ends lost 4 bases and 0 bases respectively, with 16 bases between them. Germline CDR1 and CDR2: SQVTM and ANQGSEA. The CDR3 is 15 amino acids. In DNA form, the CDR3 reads TGCAGCGTTGCCGGCGGGCCGAAGGGCTCCTACGAGCAGTACTTC. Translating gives CSVAGGPKGSYEQYF.

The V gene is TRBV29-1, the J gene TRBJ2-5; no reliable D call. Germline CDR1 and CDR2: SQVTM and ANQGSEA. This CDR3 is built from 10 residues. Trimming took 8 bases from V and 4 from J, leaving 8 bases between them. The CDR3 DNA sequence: TGCAGCCACAGCATAGAGACCCAGTACTTC. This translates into CSHSIETQYF.

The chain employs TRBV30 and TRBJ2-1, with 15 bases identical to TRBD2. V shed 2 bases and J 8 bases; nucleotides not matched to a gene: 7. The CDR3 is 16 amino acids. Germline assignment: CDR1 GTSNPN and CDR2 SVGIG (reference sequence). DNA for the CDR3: TGTGCCTGGAGTCCCCCGGGGACTAGCGGGAGGTATGAGCAGTTCTTC. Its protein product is CAWSPPGTSGRYEQFF.

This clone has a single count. CDR3 coding DNA: TGTGCCAGCAGCTTTACTAGCGGGTCCGAACAAGAGACCCAGTACTTC. It codes for CASSFTSGSEQETQYF. V gene TRBV7-2 combines with J gene TRBJ2-5; 9 bases match TRBD2. Germline CDR1 SGHTA, CDR2 FQGNSA. CDR3 length: 16 amino acids. Trimming took 3 bases from V and 2 from J; bases not matched to a gene: 7.

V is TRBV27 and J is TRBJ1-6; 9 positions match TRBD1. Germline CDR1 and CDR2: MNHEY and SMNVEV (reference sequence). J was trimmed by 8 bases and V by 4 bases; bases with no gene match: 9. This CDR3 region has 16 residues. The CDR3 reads CASSSLTGGAYSPLHF. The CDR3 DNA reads TGTGCCAGCAGTTCCCTTACAGGGGGCGCGTATTCACCCCTCCACTTT.

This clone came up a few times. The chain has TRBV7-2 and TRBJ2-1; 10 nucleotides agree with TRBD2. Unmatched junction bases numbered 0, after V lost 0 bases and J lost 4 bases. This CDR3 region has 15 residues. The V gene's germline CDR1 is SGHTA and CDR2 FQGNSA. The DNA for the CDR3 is TGTGCCAGCAGCTTAGCTAGCGGGAGGTACAATGAGCAGTTCTTC. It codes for CASSLASGRYNEQFF.

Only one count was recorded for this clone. The CDR3 region has the DNA TGTGCCAGCAGCCCCCGGACAGGGGGCGCATCAAAGCAGTACTTC. It encodes CASSPRTGGASKQYF. The chain employs TRBV5-6 and TRBJ2-7, with 11 bases aligning to TRBD1. V was clipped by 4 bases and J by 8 bases; unmatched bases: 11. The CDR3 extends over 15 amino acids. CDR1 is SGHDT and CDR2 is YYEEEE in the germline V gene.

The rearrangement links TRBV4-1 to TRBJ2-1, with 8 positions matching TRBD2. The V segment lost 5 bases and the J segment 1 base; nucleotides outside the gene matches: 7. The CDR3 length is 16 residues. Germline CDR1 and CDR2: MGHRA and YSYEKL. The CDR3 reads CASSWSGSVSYNEQFF. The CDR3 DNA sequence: TGCGCCAGCAGCTGGAGCGGGAGCGTTTCCTACAATGAGCAGTTCTTC.

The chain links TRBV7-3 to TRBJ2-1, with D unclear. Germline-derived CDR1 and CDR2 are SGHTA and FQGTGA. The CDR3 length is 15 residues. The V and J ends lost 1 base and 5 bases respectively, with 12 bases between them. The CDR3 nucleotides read TGTGCCAGCAGCTTAAACGGCAGACCGCACAATGAGCAGTTCTTC. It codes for CASSLNGRPHNEQFF.

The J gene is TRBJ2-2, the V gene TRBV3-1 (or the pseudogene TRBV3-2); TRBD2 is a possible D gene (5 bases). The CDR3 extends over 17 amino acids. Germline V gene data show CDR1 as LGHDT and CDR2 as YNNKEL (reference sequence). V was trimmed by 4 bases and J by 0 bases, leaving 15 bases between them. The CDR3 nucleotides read TGTGCCAGCAGCCTCCTATCGGTAGCGACGAACACCGGGGAGCTGTTTTTT. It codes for CASSLLSVATNTGELFF.

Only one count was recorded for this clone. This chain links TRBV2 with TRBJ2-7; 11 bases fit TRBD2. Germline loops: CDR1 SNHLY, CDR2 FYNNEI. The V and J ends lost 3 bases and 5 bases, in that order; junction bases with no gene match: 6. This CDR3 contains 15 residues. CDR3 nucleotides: TGTGCCAGCAGTGAGGTAGCGGGAGGGATCCACGAGCAGTACTTC. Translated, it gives CASSEVAGGIHEQYF.

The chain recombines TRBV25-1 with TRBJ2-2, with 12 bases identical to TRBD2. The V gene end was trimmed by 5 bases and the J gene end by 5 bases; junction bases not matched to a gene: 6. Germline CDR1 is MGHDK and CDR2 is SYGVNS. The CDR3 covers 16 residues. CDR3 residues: CASSPKGTSGTGELFF. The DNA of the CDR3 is TGTGCCAGCAGTCCTAAGGGGACTAGCGGGACCGGGGAGCTGTTTTTT. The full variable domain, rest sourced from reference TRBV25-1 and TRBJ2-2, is EADIYQTPRYLVIGTGKKITLECSQTMGHDKMYWYQQDPGMELHLIHYSYGVNSTEKGDLSSESTVSRIRTEHFPLTLESARPSHTSQYLCASSPKGTSGTGELFFGEGSRLTVL.

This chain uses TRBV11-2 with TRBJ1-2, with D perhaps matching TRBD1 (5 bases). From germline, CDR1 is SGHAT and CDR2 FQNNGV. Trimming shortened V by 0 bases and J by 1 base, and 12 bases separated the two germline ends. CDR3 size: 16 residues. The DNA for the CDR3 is TGTGCCAGCAGCTTAGATTGGGGCCAGCTTAACTATGGCTACACCTTC. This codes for CASSLDWGQLNYGYTF.

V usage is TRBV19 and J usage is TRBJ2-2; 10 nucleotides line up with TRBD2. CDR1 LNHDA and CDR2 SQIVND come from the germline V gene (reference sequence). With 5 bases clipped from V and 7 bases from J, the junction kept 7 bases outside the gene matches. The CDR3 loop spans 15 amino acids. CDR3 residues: CASSYLAGEIGELFF. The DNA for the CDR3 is TGTGCCAGTAGTTATCTAGCGGGGGAAATCGGGGAGCTGTTTTTT.

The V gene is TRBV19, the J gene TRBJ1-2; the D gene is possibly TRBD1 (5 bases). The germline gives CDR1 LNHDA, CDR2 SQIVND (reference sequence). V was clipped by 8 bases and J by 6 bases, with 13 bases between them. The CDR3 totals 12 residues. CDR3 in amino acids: CASGRGVHGYTF. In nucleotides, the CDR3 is TGTGCCAGTGGTAGGGGCGTCCATGGCTACACCTTC.

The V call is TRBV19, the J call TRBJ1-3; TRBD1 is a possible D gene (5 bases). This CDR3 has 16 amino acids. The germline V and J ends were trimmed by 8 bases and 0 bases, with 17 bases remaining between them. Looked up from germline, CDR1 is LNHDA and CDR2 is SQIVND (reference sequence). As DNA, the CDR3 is TGTGCCAGTCGTGCCGAGGGGTCCCCCTCTGGAAACACCATATATTTT. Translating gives CASRAEGSPSGNTIYF.

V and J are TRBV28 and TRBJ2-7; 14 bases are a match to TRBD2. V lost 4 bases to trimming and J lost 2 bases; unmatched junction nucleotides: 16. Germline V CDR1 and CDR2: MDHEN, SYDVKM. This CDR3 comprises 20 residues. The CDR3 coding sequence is TGTGCCAGCAGTTCCACCTCCTGGACTAGCGGGAGGCCTGGAGCCTACGAGCAGTACTTC. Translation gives CASSSTSWTSGRPGAYEQYF.